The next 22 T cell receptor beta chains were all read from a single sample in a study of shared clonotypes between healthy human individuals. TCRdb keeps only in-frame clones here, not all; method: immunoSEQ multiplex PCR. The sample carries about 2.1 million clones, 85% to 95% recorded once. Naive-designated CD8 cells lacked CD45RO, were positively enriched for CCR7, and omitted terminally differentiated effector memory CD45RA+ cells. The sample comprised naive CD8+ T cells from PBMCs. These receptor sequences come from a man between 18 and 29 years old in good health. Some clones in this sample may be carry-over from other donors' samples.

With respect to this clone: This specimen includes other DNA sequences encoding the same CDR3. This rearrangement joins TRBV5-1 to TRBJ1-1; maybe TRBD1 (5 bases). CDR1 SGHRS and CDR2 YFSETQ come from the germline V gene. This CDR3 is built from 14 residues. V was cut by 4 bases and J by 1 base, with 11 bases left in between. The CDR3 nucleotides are TGCGCCAGCAGCCTGGGCGGACAGAACACTGAAGCTTTCTTT. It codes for CASSLGGQNTEAFF.

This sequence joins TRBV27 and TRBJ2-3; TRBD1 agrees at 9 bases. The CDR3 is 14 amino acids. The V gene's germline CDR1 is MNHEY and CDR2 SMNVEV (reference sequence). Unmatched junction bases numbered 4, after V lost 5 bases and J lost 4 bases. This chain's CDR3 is CASSPGQGADTQYF. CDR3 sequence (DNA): TGTGCCAGCAGTCCGGGACAGGGTGCAGATACGCAGTATTTT.

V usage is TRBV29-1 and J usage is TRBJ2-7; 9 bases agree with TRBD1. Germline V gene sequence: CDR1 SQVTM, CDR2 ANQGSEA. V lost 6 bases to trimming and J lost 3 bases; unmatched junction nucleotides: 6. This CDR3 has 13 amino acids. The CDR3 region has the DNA TGCAGCGTAGACTCGGGACAGGGCTACGAGCAGTACTTC. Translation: CSVDSGQGYEQYF.

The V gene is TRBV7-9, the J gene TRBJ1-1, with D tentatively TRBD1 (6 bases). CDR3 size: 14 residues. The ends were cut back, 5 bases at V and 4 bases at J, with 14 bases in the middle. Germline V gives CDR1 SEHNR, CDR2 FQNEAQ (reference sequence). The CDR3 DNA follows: TGTGCCAGCAGCCCCCTAAGGGGGGTCACTGAAGCTTTCTTT. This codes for CASSPLRGVTEAFF.

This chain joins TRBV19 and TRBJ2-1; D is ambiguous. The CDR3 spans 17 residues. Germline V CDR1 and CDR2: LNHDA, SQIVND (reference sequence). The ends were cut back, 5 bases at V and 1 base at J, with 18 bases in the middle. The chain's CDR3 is CASSPFGTVRSYNEQFF. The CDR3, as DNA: TGTGCCAGTAGTCCGTTTGGAACGGTTCGATCCTACAATGAGCAGTTCTTC.

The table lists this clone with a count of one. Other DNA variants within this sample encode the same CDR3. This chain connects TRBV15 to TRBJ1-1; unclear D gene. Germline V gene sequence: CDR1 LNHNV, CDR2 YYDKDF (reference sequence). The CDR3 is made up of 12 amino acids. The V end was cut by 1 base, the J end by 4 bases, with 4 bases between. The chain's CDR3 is CATSRAGTEAFF. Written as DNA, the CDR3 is TGTGCCACCAGCAGAGCAGGCACTGAAGCTTTCTTT.

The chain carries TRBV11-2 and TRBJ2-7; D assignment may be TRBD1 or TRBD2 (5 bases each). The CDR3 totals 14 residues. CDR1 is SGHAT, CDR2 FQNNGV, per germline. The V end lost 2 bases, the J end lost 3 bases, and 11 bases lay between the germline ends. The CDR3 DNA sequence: TGTGCCAGCAGCTTATACCGGGGCTACTACGAGCAGTACTTC. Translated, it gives CASSLYRGYYEQYF.

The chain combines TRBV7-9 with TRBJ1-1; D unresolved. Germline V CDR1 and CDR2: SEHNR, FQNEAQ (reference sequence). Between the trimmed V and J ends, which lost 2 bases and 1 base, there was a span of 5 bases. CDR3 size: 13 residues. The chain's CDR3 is CASSLPSNTEAFF. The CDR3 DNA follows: TGTGCCAGCAGCTTACCGTCGAACACTGAAGCTTTCTTT.

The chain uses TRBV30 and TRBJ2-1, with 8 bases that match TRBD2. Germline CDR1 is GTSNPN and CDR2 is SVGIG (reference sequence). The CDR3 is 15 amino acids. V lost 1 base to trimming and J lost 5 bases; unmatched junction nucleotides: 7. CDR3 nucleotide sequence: TGTGCCTGGAGTGGGTTGGCTAGCGGGCACAATGAGCAGTTCTTC. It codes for CAWSGLASGHNEQFF.

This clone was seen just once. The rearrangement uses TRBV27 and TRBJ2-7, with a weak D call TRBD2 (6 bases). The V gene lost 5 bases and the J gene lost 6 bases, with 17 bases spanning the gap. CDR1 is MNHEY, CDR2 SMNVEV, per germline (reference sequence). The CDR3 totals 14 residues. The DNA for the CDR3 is TGTGCCAGCAGTCTAGCTGGGTCGGGGGTCGAGCAGTACTTC. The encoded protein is CASSLAGSGVEQYF.

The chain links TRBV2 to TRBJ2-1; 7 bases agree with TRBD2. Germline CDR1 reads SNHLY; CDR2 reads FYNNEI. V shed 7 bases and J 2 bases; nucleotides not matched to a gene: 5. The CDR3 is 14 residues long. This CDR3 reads CASKGRETYNEQFF. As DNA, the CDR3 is TGTGCCAGCAAGGGGCGGGAGACCTACAATGAGCAGTTCTTC.

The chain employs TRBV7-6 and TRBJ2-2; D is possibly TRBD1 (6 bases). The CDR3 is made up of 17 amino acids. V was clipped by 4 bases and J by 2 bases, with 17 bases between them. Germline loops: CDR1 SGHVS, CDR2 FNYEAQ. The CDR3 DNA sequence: TGTGCCAGCAGCTCTCACCGACAGGCGGTTAACACCGGGGAGCTGTTTTTT. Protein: CASSSHRQAVNTGELFF.

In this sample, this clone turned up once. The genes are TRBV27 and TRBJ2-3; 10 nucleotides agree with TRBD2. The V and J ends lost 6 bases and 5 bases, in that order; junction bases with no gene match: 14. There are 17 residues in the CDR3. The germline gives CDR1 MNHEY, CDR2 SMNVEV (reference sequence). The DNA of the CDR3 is TGTGCCAGCAGCTTACTCCCCACTAGCGGGACGGGAGATACGCAGTATTTT. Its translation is CASSLLPTSGTGDTQYF.

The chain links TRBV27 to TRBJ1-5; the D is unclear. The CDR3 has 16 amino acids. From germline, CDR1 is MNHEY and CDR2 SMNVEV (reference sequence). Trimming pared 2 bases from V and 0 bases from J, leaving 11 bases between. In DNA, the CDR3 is TGTGCCAGCAGTTTAGCGTGGGGTTCTAGCAATCAGCCCCAGCATTTT. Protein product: CASSLAWGSSNQPQHF.

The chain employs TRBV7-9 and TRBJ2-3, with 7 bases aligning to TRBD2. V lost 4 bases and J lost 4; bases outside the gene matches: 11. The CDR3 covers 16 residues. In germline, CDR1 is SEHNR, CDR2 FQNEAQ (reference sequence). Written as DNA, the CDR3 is TGTGCCAGCAGCTCGTTAGCGGGCCCCGCGCCAGATACGCAGTATTTT. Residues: CASSSLAGPAPDTQYF.

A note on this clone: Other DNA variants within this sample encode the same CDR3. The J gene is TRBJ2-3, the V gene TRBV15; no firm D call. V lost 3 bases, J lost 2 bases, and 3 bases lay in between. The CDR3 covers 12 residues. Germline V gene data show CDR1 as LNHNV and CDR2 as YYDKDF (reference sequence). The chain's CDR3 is CATSRTTDTQYF. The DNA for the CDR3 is TGTGCCACCAGCAGGACCACAGATACGCAGTATTTT.

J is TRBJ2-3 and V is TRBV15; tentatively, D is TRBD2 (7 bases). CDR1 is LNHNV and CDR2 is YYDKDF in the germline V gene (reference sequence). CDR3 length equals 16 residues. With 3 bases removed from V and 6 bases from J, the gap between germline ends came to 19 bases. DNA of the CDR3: TGTGCCACCAGCAGCCCCTGGGGGGGCATAAGGGATACGCAGTATTTT. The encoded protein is CATSSPWGGIRDTQYF.

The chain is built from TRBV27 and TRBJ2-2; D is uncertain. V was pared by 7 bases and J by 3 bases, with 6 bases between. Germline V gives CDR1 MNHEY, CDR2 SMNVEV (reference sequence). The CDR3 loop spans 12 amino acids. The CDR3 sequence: CASTADTGELFF. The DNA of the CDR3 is TGTGCCAGCACCGCGGACACCGGGGAGCTGTTTTTT.

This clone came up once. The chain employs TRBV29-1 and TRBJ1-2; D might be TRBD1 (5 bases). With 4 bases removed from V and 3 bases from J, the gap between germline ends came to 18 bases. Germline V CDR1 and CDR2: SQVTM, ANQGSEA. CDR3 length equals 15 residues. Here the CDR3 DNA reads TGCAGCGTTGTGGCCGCCGGGGCCATTTACTATGGCTACACCTTC. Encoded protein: CSVVAAGAIYYGYTF.

The CDR3: CASYERPYEQYF. The CDR3 coding sequence is TGTGCCAGCTACGAACGTCCCTACGAGCAGTACTTC. V is TRBV27 and J is TRBJ2-7; the D is unclear. Germline CDR1 MNHEY, CDR2 SMNVEV (reference sequence). This CDR3 spans 12 amino acids. Between the trimmed V and J ends, which lost 8 bases and 2 bases, there was a span of 10 bases.

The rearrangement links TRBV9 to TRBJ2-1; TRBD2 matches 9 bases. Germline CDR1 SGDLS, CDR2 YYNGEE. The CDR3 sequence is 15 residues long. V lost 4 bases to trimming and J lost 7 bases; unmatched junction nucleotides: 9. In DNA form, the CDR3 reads TGTGCCAGCAGCCTTGGCGGGAGGGGGATAAATGAGCAGTTCTTC. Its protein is CASSLGGRGINEQFF.

The CDR3 here is CASSLSRGWAEAFF. The CDR3 nucleotides are TGTGCCAGCAGTTTATCGAGGGGATGGGCTGAAGCTTTCTTT. The chain uses TRBV27 and TRBJ1-1, with D possibly matching TRBD1 (5 bases). Trimming removed 0 bases from V and 6 bases from J, with 11 bases in between. CDR1 MNHEY and CDR2 SMNVEV come from the germline V gene (reference sequence). The CDR3 is 14 amino acids.